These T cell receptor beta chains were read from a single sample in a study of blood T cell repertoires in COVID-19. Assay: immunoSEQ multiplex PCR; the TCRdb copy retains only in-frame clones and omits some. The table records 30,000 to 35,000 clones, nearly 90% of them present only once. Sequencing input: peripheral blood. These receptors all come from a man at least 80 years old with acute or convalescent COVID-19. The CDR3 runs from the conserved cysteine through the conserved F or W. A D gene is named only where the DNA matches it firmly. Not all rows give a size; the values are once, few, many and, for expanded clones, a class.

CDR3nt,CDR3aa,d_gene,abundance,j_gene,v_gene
TGTGCCAGCAGCTTGGACATCTCTGAGGCCAACGTCCTGACTTTC,CASSLDISEANVLTF,NA,NA,TRBJ2-6,TRBV11-2
TGTGCCAGCAGCCAAGGTTGGGGCGGGAGGAGCACAGATACGCAGTATTTT,CASSQGWGGRSTDTQYF,TRBD2,NA,TRBJ2-3,TRBV3-1/TRBV3-2
TGCGCCAGCAGCCTCCTTGCGGGGGGGTCGACGCTCTATGGCTACACCTTC,CASSLLAGGSTLYGYTF,NA,NA,TRBJ1-2,TRBV5-1
TGTGCCAGCAGCTATCGAGGCGAAGCTTTCTTT,CASSYRGEAFF,NA,NA,TRBJ1-1,TRBV7-2
TGTGCCAGCAGCCTACCCCCGGGCCCTGGGGCGTATTTT,CASSLPPGPGAYF,NA,NA,TRBJ2-3,TRBV5-4
TGTGCCAGTAATCCGGGATCCTATAGCAATCAGCCCCAGCATTTT,CASNPGSYSNQPQHF,NA,NA,TRBJ1-5,TRBV19
TGTGCCAGCAGCTGGACAGGGCTGCTGTTTTTT,CASSWTGLLFF,TRBD1,NA,TRBJ2-2,TRBV6-5
TGTGCCAGCAGTGTCACGGGAGAGACCCAGTACTTC,CASSVTGETQYF,NA,NA,TRBJ2-5,TRBV12-3/TRBV12-4
TGCGCCAGCAGCGTGGGACAGGGGGTTTACAATGAGCAGTTCTTC,CASSVGQGVYNEQFF,TRBD1,NA,TRBJ2-1,TRBV5-1
TGTGCCAGCAGCCCGAGCGGGAACTACGAGCAGTACTTC,CASSPSGNYEQYF,TRBD2,NA,TRBJ2-7,TRBV7-6
TGCAGCGGGGTAGCGGGAGGGAACACCGGGGAGCTGTTTTTT,CSGVAGGNTGELFF,TRBD2,NA,TRBJ2-2,TRBV29-1
TGTGCCAGCAGCCCCGGGACAGGAAGCCCCCTATATGGCTACACCTTC,CASSPGTGSPLYGYTF,TRBD1,NA,TRBJ1-2,TRBV5-6
TGTGCCAGCAGCTTAGCGGTTGGGAGTAGCAATCAGCCCCAGCATTTT,CASSLAVGSSNQPQHF,NA,NA,TRBJ1-5,TRBV7-2
TGCGCCAGCAGTGAGGCAAGCAAAACTGAAGCTTTCTTT,CASSEASKTEAFF,NA,NA,TRBJ1-1,TRBV10-1
TGCGCCAGCATAAGGGACAGGGTCGTTGAGCAGTTCTTC,CASIRDRVVEQFF,TRBD1,few,TRBJ2-1,TRBV10-1
TGTGCCAGCAGCCCCGCCCTTAGAACGAACACTGAAGCTTTCTTT,CASSPALRTNTEAFF,NA,once,TRBJ1-1,TRBV3-1/TRBV3-2
TGCGCCAGCAGTCTTGACCGGGGTCAGGGCTACACCTTC,CASSLDRGQGYTF,NA,NA,TRBJ1-2,TRBV23-1
TGTGCCAGCAGCCATTGGGGGGCGAACACCGGGGAGCTGTTTTTT,CASSHWGANTGELFF,NA,NA,TRBJ2-2,TRBV3-1/TRBV3-2
TGTGCCAGCAGCCAACCAGGGGGTACGAACACCGGGGAGCTGTTTTTT,CASSQPGGTNTGELFF,TRBD1,NA,TRBJ2-2,TRBV3-1/TRBV3-2
TGTGCCAGCAGCCTACAGGGGGCTGATTCACCCCTCCACTTT,CASSLQGADSPLHF,TRBD1,NA,TRBJ1-6,TRBV7-9
TGTGCCAGCAGCCGCCTGGCCGGGACTAGCGACGACAATGAGCAGTTCTTC,CASSRLAGTSDDNEQFF,TRBD2,NA,TRBJ2-1,TRBV4-2
TGTGCCAGCAGCCCGACAGGGGCGGGGGCACCCCTCCACTTT,CASSPTGAGAPLHF,TRBD1,NA,TRBJ1-6,TRBV6-5
TGTGCCAGCAGTTTGGGCAGGGGGTCCCATCAGCCCCAGCATTTT,CASSLGRGSHQPQHF,TRBD1,NA,TRBJ1-5,TRBV28
TGTGCCAGCAGCTTAGGCAGGGCCTTCACTGAAGCTTTCTTT,CASSLGRAFTEAFF,NA,NA,TRBJ1-1,TRBV11-1
TGTGCCAGCAGCCCCGTAGGGACAGGGGACCCAATGTCCTACAATGAGCAGTTCTTC,CASSPVGTGDPMSYNEQFF,TRBD1,NA,TRBJ2-1,TRBV11-2
TGTGCCAGCAGCTTGGGGACTAGCAACGAGCAGTACTTC,CASSLGTSNEQYF,TRBD2,NA,TRBJ2-7,TRBV5-6
TGTGCCAGCAGCGTAGGGTCGGGAGGCAATCAGCCCCAGCATTTT,CASSVGSGGNQPQHF,NA,NA,TRBJ1-5,TRBV9
TGTGCCAGCAGTTACTCGAGTCGAAGCAATGAGCAGTTCTTC,CASSYSSRSNEQFF,NA,NA,TRBJ2-1,TRBV6-5
TGTGCCAGCAGCCAGACCCCCGGACTAGCGGTCTTTGAGCAGTACTTC,CASSQTPGLAVFEQYF,TRBD2,once,TRBJ2-7,TRBV5-5
TGTGCCAGCAGTTTTTGGGGACAGGGAAGGAATGAGCAGTTCTTC,CASSFWGQGRNEQFF,TRBD1,NA,TRBJ2-1,TRBV27
TGTGCCAGCAGAGGGACACAAGGTCACTATGGCTACACCTTC,CASRGTQGHYGYTF,NA,NA,TRBJ1-2,TRBV27
TGTGCCTGGAGCTATCAAAGCGGAAGCACAGATACGCAGTATTTT,CAWSYQSGSTDTQYF,NA,NA,TRBJ2-3,TRBV30
TGTGCCAGCAGCTCGGACGCGGGCGCCTACAATGAGCAGTTCTTC,CASSSDAGAYNEQFF,NA,once,TRBJ2-1,TRBV5-4
TGTGCCTGGAGTGTACAGGGGGATGAAGCTTTCTTT,CAWSVQGDEAFF,TRBD1,NA,TRBJ1-1,TRBV30
TGTGCCAGTAGTCCCCAGAGGACAGCTGGGGCCAACGTCCTGACTTTC,CASSPQRTAGANVLTF,NA,NA,TRBJ2-6,TRBV19
TGTGCCAGCAGTTTAGGGGGCGTCGGGGGGGAGACCCAGTACTTC,CASSLGGVGGETQYF,NA,NA,TRBJ2-5,TRBV11-1
TGTGCCAGCAGCCTAACCCGATCGTCGGGTAATGAAAAACTGTTTTTT,CASSLTRSSGNEKLFF,NA,NA,TRBJ1-4,TRBV7-9
TGTGCCAGCAGCGCAAGACTAGACCGGTGGAACTATGGCTACACCTTC,CASSARLDRWNYGYTF,NA,NA,TRBJ1-2,TRBV9
TGTGCCAGCAGCTTCGGGACGTTTGAAGCGGGAGGCCGCACAGATACGCAGTATTTT,CASSFGTFEAGGRTDTQYF,TRBD2,NA,TRBJ2-3,TRBV7-9
TGTGCCAGCAGCCAAGAAGCGCTTCGACCGTACAATGAGCAGTTCTTC,CASSQEALRPYNEQFF,NA,NA,TRBJ2-1,TRBV3-1/TRBV3-2
TGTGCCAGCAGCTTAGATCTAGGCGCTGGGGCCAACGTCCTGACTTTC,CASSLDLGAGANVLTF,NA,NA,TRBJ2-6,TRBV11-2
TGTGCCAGCAGCCAAGATAGGGGGCGCACCTATGGCTACACCTTC,CASSQDRGRTYGYTF,TRBD1,NA,TRBJ1-2,TRBV3-1/TRBV3-2
TGTGCCAGCAGCTTAGGGAGAGCGGGAGGAGCCGGGGAGCTGTTTTTT,CASSLGRAGGAGELFF,TRBD2,NA,TRBJ2-2,TRBV11-3
TGTGCCAGCAGCGGGAACTATGGCTACACCTTC,CASSGNYGYTF,NA,NA,TRBJ1-2,TRBV28
TGCGCCAGCAGTACACCCAAGGGGGAAAAACTGTTTTTT,CASSTPKGEKLFF,NA,NA,TRBJ1-4,TRBV10-2